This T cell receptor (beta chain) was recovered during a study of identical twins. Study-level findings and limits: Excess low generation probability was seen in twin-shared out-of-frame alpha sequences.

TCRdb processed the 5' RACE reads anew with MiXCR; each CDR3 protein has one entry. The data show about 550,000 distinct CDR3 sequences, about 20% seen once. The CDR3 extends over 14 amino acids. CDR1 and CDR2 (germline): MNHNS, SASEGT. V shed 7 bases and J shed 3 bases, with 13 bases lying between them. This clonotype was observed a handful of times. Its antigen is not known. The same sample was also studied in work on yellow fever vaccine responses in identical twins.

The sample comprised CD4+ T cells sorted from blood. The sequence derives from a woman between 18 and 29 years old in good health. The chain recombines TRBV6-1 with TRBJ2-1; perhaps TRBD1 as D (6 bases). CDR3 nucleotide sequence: TGTGCCAGCACCCCCGGACAGTACTACAATGAGCAGTTCTTC. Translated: CASTPGQYYNEQFF.